The 18 T cell receptor beta chains below come from one sample, sequenced in a study of T cells in Graves' hyperthyroidism and ophthalmopathy. RNA transcripts provided the source from which TCR beta CDR3 regions were amplified. Primed by the HTBI set, a first-round RT-PCR was run on the TCR CDR3. TCRdb fed the multiplex PCR reads into MiXCR, producing one record per CDR3 protein. The sample includes around 600,000 distinct CDR3 sequences, approximately 15% of them seen just once. The source material was blood. All receptors come from a woman under 30 with Graves' ophthalmopathy.

V and J are TRBV4-1 and TRBJ2-1, with 14 bases fitting TRBD2. This CDR3 is 20 amino acids long. Trimming removed 1 base from V and 3 bases from J; junction bases left unmatched: 11. In germline, CDR1 is MGHRA, CDR2 YSYEKL. DNA of the CDR3: TGCGCCAGCAGCCAAGGGTCCGAGGGAGGGACTAGCGGGAGCTACAATGAGCAGTTCTTC. Protein sequence: CASSQGSEGGTSGSYNEQFF.

This clonotype occurred a few times. A single base separates this from a much larger clone, so it may be a read error. The chain has TRBV13 and TRBJ2-7; D remains unclear. V was pared by 5 bases and J by 2 bases, with 10 bases between. CDR3 length: 13 amino acids. Germline V CDR1 and CDR2: PRHDT, FYEKMQ (reference sequence). The CDR3 coding sequence is TGTGCCAGCAGCCAGAGAAACACCTACGAGCAGTACTTC. Its translation is CASSQRNTYEQYF.

This clonotype was detected many times. V is TRBV7-2 and J is TRBJ2-5; TRBD2 agrees at 7 bases. This CDR3 spans 13 amino acids. Germline V gene lookup returns CDR1 SGHTA and CDR2 FQGNSA. J lost 4 bases, V lost 5 bases, and 4 bases had no gene match. The CDR3 DNA reads TGTGCCAGCAGCCAGACTAGCCTAGAGACCCAGTACTTC. Amino acid sequence: CASSQTSLETQYF. Full variable domain (missing parts from reference TRBV7-2 and TRBJ2-5): GAGVSQSPSNKVTEKGKDVELRCDPISGHTALYWYRQSLGQGLEFLIYFQGNSAPDKSGLPSDRFSAERTGGSVSTLTIQRTQQEDSAVYLCASSQTSLETQYFGPGTRLLVL.

This clonotype showed up many times. The chain couples TRBV20-1 to TRBJ2-1, with D uncertain. Trimming left V 0 bases short and J 0 bases short, with 9 bases between. This CDR3 comprises 15 residues. Germline V gene data show CDR1 as DFQATT and CDR2 as SNEGSKA (reference sequence). The CDR3 here is CSARDLVGSYNEQFF. The CDR3 DNA follows: TGCAGTGCTAGAGATTTGGTGGGCTCCTACAATGAGCAGTTCTTC.

This sequence joins TRBV7-3 and TRBJ2-7, with 9 bases that match TRBD2. Germline V CDR1 and CDR2: SGHTA, FQGTGA. The J segment lost 0 bases and the V segment lost 4 bases, leaving 10 bases of the junction unmatched. The CDR3 sequence is 17 residues long. In DNA form, the CDR3 reads TGTGCCAGCAGCTCCGCTAGCGGGGATGATAGCTCCTACGAGCAGTACTTC. This translates into CASSSASGDDSSYEQYF.

This clonotype showed up just a few times. The chain carries TRBV3-1 and TRBJ2-7; TRBD2 aligns across 10 bases. V trimming: 1 base; J trimming: 7 bases; junction bases outside the gene matches: 13. Germline lookup yields CDR1 LGHDT and CDR2 YNNKEL (reference sequence). The CDR3 extends over 17 amino acids. The CDR3 DNA reads as TGTGCCAGCAGCCAAGCTATACTGCTAGCGGGGGCGGGGGAGCAGTACTTC. Translation gives CASSQAILLAGAGEQYF.

This chain uses TRBV30 with TRBJ2-5; possibly TRBD1 for D (5 bases). Trimming removed 4 bases from V and 2 bases from J, with 17 bases in between. The CDR3 length is 15 residues. Looked up from germline, CDR1 is GTSNPN and CDR2 is SVGIG (reference sequence). The DNA for the CDR3 is TGTGCCTGGAAACTTTGGGGCGGACCTCAAGAGACCCAGTACTTC. Translated, it gives CAWKLWGGPQETQYF.

J is TRBJ1-2 and V is TRBV20-1, with D unresolved. From germline, CDR1 is DFQATT and CDR2 SNEGSKA (reference sequence). The CDR3 totals 15 residues. Trimming took off 1 base at V and 4 bases at J, with 16 bases between the two ends. The CDR3 bases are TGCAGTGCTAGAGTCGGGCAGGAAGTTGGCTATGGCTACACCTTC. This translates into CSARVGQEVGYGYTF.

Regarding this clonotype: It may be a read error: a sequence one base away is much more abundant. CDR3 nucleotides: TGTGCCAGTAGTCCCGCCGGGACAGTGACCTACGAGCAGTTCTTC. It specifies CASSPAGTVTYEQFF. The genes are TRBV19 and TRBJ2-7; 7 bases map to TRBD1. The J call is in doubt because the DNA end fits TRBJ2-1 better. The germline V gene has CDR1 LNHDA and CDR2 SQIVND (reference sequence). The length of the CDR3 is 15 residues.

CDR3 in amino acids: CASSLPQRELNEQFF. In nucleotides, the CDR3 is TGTGCCAGCAGCTTACCTCAGCGGGAGTTAAATGAGCAGTTCTTC. The genes are TRBV7-9 and TRBJ2-1, with 8 bases identical to TRBD2. Germline V gives CDR1 SEHNR, CDR2 FQNEAQ (reference sequence). The CDR3 sequence is 15 residues long. V was pared by 2 bases and J by 7 bases, with 7 bases of the junction left unmatched.

The sample holds many counts of this clonotype. V is TRBV27 and J is TRBJ2-7; TRBD1 might be the D (5 bases). Germline CDR1 MNHEY, CDR2 SMNVEV (reference sequence). The CDR3 contains 14 residues. Trimming took off 10 bases at V and 3 bases at J, with 19 bases between the two ends. Here the CDR3 reads CATQRGRQSYEQYF. Here the CDR3 DNA reads TGTGCCACCCAAAGGGGTCGACAGAGCTACGAGCAGTACTTC.

There are many counts of this clonotype. J is TRBJ1-5 and V is TRBV6-1, with D uncertain. This CDR3 is 13 amino acids long. The germline V gene encodes CDR1 MNHNS and CDR2 SASEGT. V was cut by 2 bases and J by 14 bases, with 16 bases left in between. CDR3 region: CASSESRATAKHF. CDR3 sequence (DNA): TGTGCCAGCAGTGAAAGCCGCGCAACTGCTAAGCATTTT.

This clonotype has ten or more counts. The rearrangement joins TRBV5-1 to TRBJ2-5; D gene unclear. The CDR3 has 13 amino acids. Trimming removed 2 bases from V and 3 bases from J, with 8 bases in between. Germline V gene data show CDR1 as SGHRS and CDR2 as YFSETQ. The CDR3 protein is CASSLSDEETQYF. Here the CDR3 DNA reads TGCGCCAGCAGCTTATCAGATGAAGAGACCCAGTACTTC.

The V and J genes are TRBV19 and TRBJ2-3, with D perhaps TRBD2 (6 bases). Trimming cost V 3 bases and J 6 bases, with 16 bases left between them. Germline CDR1 LNHDA, CDR2 SQIVND (reference sequence). This CDR3 contains 15 residues. The CDR3 DNA reads as TGTGCCAGTAGTATGTGGGACGGGGGATCCGATACGCAGTATTTT. Its translation: CASSMWDGGSDTQYF.

The V gene is TRBV24-1, the J gene TRBJ1-2; D is unresolved. This CDR3 region has 13 residues. V was shortened by 7 bases and J by 6 bases, with 14 bases between the two germline ends. CDR1 and CDR2 from the germline V gene are KGHDR and SFDVKD. The CDR3 coding sequence is TGTGCCACCAGACCCTCAGGTTTGCATGGCTACACCTTC. Translating it yields CATRPSGLHGYTF.

The rearrangement uses TRBV19 and TRBJ1-5; D gene ambiguous. The CDR3 spans 16 residues. V was clipped by 7 bases and J by 4 bases, with 20 bases between them. CDR1 is LNHDA and CDR2 is SQIVND in the germline V gene (reference sequence). CDR3: CASTTRSRLGNQPQHF. The CDR3 DNA sequence: TGTGCCAGTACTACCCGGTCGCGGTTGGGGAATCAGCCCCAGCATTTT.

Comments on this clonotype: The conserved final phenylalanine or tryptophan is absent from the CDR3, which likely points to a read error. The chain is built from TRBV6-5 and TRBJ1-5, with D possibly being TRBD1 (6 bases). The V and J ends lost 8 bases and 2 bases respectively, with 19 bases between them. Germline CDR1 reads MNHEY; CDR2 reads SVGAGI. The length of the CDR3 is 16 residues. The CDR3 sequence: CASGWERGVGNQPQHS. The CDR3 nucleotides are TGTGCCAGCGGTTGGGAGAGGGGGGTAGGCAATCAGCCCCAGCATTCT.

This clonotype was recorded a few times. The V and J genes are TRBV7-6 and TRBJ2-7; D perhaps matches TRBD1 (5 bases). The CDR3 contains 17 residues. V dropped 3 bases and J dropped 2 bases, with 20 bases sitting between them. In germline, CDR1 is SGHVS, CDR2 FNYEAQ. CDR3 coding DNA: TGTGCCAGCAGCTTCAGGCAGGGCCAATCCGATCCCTACGAGCAGTACTTC. Its translation is CASSFRQGQSDPYEQYF.